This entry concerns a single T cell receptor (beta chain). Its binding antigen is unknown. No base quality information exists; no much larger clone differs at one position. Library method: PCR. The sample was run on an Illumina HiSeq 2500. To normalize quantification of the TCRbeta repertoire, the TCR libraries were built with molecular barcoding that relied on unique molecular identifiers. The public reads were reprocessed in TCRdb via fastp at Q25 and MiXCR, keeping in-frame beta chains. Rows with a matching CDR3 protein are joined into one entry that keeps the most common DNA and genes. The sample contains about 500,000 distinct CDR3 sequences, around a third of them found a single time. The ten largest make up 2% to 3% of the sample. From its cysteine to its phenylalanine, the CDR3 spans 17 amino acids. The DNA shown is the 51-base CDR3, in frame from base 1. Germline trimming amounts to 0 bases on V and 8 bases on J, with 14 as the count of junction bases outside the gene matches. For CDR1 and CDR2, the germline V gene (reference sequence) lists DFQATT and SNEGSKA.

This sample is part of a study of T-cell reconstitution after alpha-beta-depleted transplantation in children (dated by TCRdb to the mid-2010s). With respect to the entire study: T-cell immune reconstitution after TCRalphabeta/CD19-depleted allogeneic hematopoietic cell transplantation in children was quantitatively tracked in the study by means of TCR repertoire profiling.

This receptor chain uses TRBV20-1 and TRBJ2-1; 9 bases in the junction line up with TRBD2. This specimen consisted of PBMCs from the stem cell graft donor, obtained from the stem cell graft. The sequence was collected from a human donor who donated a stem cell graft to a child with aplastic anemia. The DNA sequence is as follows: TGCAGTGCTAGAGATCTAATAGCGGGGGCCCCTTGGGATGAGCAGTTCTTC. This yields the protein CSARDLIAGAPWDEQFF.